This T cell receptor (beta chain) was recorded in a study of T cells in localized non-small cell lung cancer (dated by TCRdb to about 2020). The study in broad terms: T cell repertoires of about 230 early-stage NSCLC patients were analyzed, with tumors being compared against uninvolved tumor-adjacent lungs. The cohort was made up of a few hundred treatment-naive NSCLC patients whose localized lung tumors had been resected. A mean age of approximately 70 years was recorded for the NSCLC patients, of whom 129 were male and 100 to 110 were female.

What the work shows at the level of the full study, not this receptor alone: Higher T cell density in blood was associated with longer overall survival, whereas higher clonality in adjacent lung was associated with shorter survival. Uninvolved tumor-adjacent lung showed the highest T cell clonality, higher than tumor, which suggests more focused antigenic responses in the uninvolved tumor-adjacent lung. Because multi-region sequencing of the tumors was not done, intratumor heterogeneity could not be ruled out. Of the top 100 tumor clones, a median of about 53 were detected in paired uninvolved adjacent lung; under 30 were also among that lung's top 100. Because the study design was exploratory, TCR variables were selected using unadjusted p-values without false-discovery rate correction.

At the junction V is shortened by 4 bases and J by 0 bases; bases outside the gene matches: 3. Its CDR3 holds 15 amino acids, cysteine through phenylalanine. CDR3 DNA only is kept here, 45 bases in frame from base 1. CDR1 SGHRS and CDR2 YFSETQ are derived from the germline V gene. TCR beta CDR3 regions were sequenced from DNA using the immunoSEQ Assay. Per the source publication's procedure: To compute T cell density, TCR beta template counts were normalized to usable DNA, which was estimated by amplifying housekeeping genes. Richness was estimated using the preseqR package, with extrapolation to 400,000 templates for PBMC samples and to 120,000 templates for tissue samples. Clonality was defined as one minus Pielou's evenness. Tissue-enriched TCRs were identified through differential abundance testing performed on productive amino-acid clonotypes, with a minimum total count of 5 and an alpha of 0.1. Repertoire overlap between compartments was quantified with the Jaccard Index and Morisita Overlap Index. GLIPH grouped TCR beta CDR3s together with public tetramer-defined viral CDR3s, and a viral motif had to include at least three viral sequences and show V-gene enrichment. The clones in this table, taken by TCRdb from immuneACCESS, are in-frame only. Not every clone is retained; where verified, under half of the shortfall comes from an unresolved V gene, and the cause of the rest is unknown. V and J calls plus clone size are reproduced from that table; the DNA served to infer D and trimming. This sample lists some 28,000 clones; over 80% were detected once. The ten most abundant clones make up about 6.8% of the sample.

With regard to this clone: Its antigen is unknown. Base qualities are missing; no much larger clone stands one base away.

At diagnosis, tumor, uninvolved tumor-adjacent lung and peripheral blood were collected and then preserved as a mix of FFPE and fresh-frozen material. For TCR repertoire profiling, blood samples were analyzed in the form of peripheral blood mononuclear cells. Sequences were derived from peripheral blood, sampled before any cancer treatment. The chain uses TRBV5-1 and TRBJ2-1, and 8 junction bases match TRBD2. This TCR was sampled from a male donor older than 55 with stage I lung adenocarcinoma. The bases read TGCGCCAGCAGCCCCACTAGCGGCTCCTACAATGAGCAGTTCTTC. It codes for CASSPTSGSYNEQFF.